The clone carrying this TCR delta chain has a handful of counts. TCRdb's protein for this DNA is that of a much larger clone and differs from the translation at residue 4, likely a read error; the protein shown is the DNA translation. This CDR3 spans 16 amino acids. V was clipped by 8 bases and J by 1 base; unmatched bases: 10. Germline values: CDR1 TSWWSYY, CDR2 QGS. TCRdb fed the multiplex PCR reads into CATT to redo clone calling. The data hold about 48,000 delta-chain clones, with 1.6% observed a single time. The source of the sample is a study of γδ T cells in repeated Plasmodium falciparum infection. Across the study: Malian children with intense seasonal malaria exposure were compared with matched Australian children.

Flow sorting of PBMC yielded separate Vgamma9/Vdelta2+ and Vdelta2-negative gammadelta T cell populations for bulk repertoire analysis. The chain employs TRDV1 and TRDJ1, with 10 bases aligning to TRDD3. TCRdb records no J gene; here it was assigned by comparing the DNA to germline. The receptor's source is a pool of human donors (malaria-infected and uninfected, not separated). The sequencing input was gamma-delta T cells from blood. The CDR3 DNA is TGTGCTCTTAGGGGACGGGGGATACGGCCCACCGATAAACTCATCTTT. Translating gives CALRGRGIRPTDKLIF.